One sample yielded the 29 T cell receptor beta chains listed below, sequenced in a study of blood T cell repertoires in COVID-19. Data came from immunoSEQ multiplex PCR; TCRdb stores just in-frame clones and leaves some out. Found here are roughly 330,000 clones, approximately 90% of them singletons; the top ten hold around 6%. The source material was PBMCs or T cells enriched from blood (not recorded which). All receptors derive from a woman in her 30s who had recovered from COVID-19.

This clone was detected a few times. The chain combines TRBV5-4 with TRBJ2-7; TRBD2 is a possible D gene (5 bases). Trimming removed 1 base from V and 6 bases from J, with 14 bases in between. This CDR3 comprises 14 residues. Per the germline V gene, CDR1 is SGHNT and CDR2 is YYREEE (reference sequence). The CDR3 sequence: CASSLTDSSSEQYF. As DNA, the CDR3 is TGTGCCAGCAGCTTGACGGACTCGTCGAGCGAGCAGTACTTC.

V gene TRBV27 combines with J gene TRBJ1-2; TRBD1 matches 11 bases. V was pared by 5 bases and J by 4 bases, with 6 bases of the junction left unmatched. Germline loops: CDR1 MNHEY, CDR2 SMNVEV (reference sequence). This CDR3 contains 15 residues. CDR3 nucleotides: TGTGCCAGCAGTCCCGGACAGGGGGCGGTCTATGGCTACACCTTC. This sequence encodes CASSPGQGAVYGYTF.

V usage is TRBV6-5 and J usage is TRBJ1-1; D is ambiguous. Germline V gene lookup returns CDR1 MNHEY and CDR2 SVGAGI. With 7 bases removed from V and 4 bases from J, the gap between germline ends came to 13 bases. This CDR3 has 13 amino acids. The CDR3 DNA reads as TGTGCCAGCACCTGGGCCTCAGGCACTGAAGCTTTCTTT. Translating it yields CASTWASGTEAFF.

The chain recombines TRBV7-8 with TRBJ2-3; the D gene is possibly TRBD2 (6 bases). There are 15 residues in the CDR3. Trimming pared 4 bases from V and 6 bases from J, leaving 17 bases between. In germline, CDR1 is SGHVS, CDR2 FQNEAQ. The CDR3 DNA reads as TGTGCCAGCAGCTCCCGGGACTCCGAAATGGATACGCAGTATTTT. This gives the protein CASSSRDSEMDTQYF.

The gene calls are TRBV5-6 and TRBJ1-2, with a tentative D call TRBD1 (5 bases). V lost 0 bases, J lost 4 bases, and 10 bases lay in between. The CDR3 has 14 residues. The germline V gene has CDR1 SGHDT and CDR2 YYEEEE. The CDR3 region is CASSLGTIRYGYTF. The CDR3 DNA is TGTGCCAGCAGCTTGGGGACAATCCGCTATGGCTACACCTTC.

The chain carries TRBV2 and TRBJ2-2; D possibly corresponds to TRBD1 (6 bases). CDR1 is SNHLY and CDR2 is FYNNEI in the germline V gene. Trimming pared 3 bases from V and 4 bases from J, leaving 15 bases between. The CDR3 is 16 residues long. CDR3: CASSDWMGARTGELFF. DNA for the CDR3: TGTGCCAGCAGTGATTGGATGGGGGCGCGCACCGGGGAGCTGTTTTTT. Using reference TRBV2 and TRBJ2-2 for the parts outside the CDR3, the full variable domain is EPEVTQTPSHQVTQMGQEVILRCVPISNHLYFYWYRQILGQKVEFLVSFYNNEISEKSEIFDDQFSVERPDGSNFTLKIRSTKLEDSAMYFCASSDWMGARTGELFFGEGSRLTVL.

The rearrangement links TRBV30 to TRBJ2-5, with 11 nucleotides matching TRBD2. This CDR3 comprises 16 residues. The V and J ends lost 3 bases and 6 bases, in that order; junction bases with no gene match: 12. The germline gives CDR1 GTSNPN, CDR2 SVGIG (reference sequence). CDR3 in amino acids: CAWRDPVAGGLKTQYF. The CDR3 coding sequence is TGTGCCTGGAGGGACCCTGTAGCGGGGGGGCTGAAGACCCAGTACTTC. Variable domain in full (rest from reference TRBV30 and TRBJ2-5): SQTIHQWPATLVQPVGSPLSLECTVEGTSNPNLYWYRQAAGRGLQLLFYSVGIGQISSEVPQNLSASRPQDRQFILSSKKLLLSDSGFYLCAWRDPVAGGLKTQYFGPGTRLLVL.

The chain joins TRBV9 to TRBJ1-1; tentatively, D is TRBD1 (6 bases). The germline V and J ends were trimmed by 3 bases and 4 bases, with 13 bases remaining between them. Germline CDR1 and CDR2: SGDLS and YYNGEE. The CDR3 spans 14 residues. The CDR3: CASSAGLGGTEAFF. The CDR3 bases are TGTGCCAGCAGCGCCGGACTAGGGGGCACTGAAGCTTTCTTT. Using reference TRBV9 and TRBJ1-1 for the parts outside the CDR3, the full variable domain is DSGVTQTPKHLITATGQRVTLRCSPRSGDLSVYWYQQSLDQGLQFLIQYYNGEERAKGNILERFSAQQFPDLHSELNLSSLELGDSALYFCASSAGLGGTEAFFGQGTRLTVV.

This chain links TRBV7-9 with TRBJ1-5; 8 nucleotides line up with TRBD1. Trimming took 1 base from V and 6 from J; bases not matched to a gene: 11. Germline V CDR1 and CDR2: SEHNR, FQNEAQ (reference sequence). The CDR3 extends over 17 amino acids. The CDR3 reads CASSLGGRQGLGQPQHF. For the CDR3, the DNA is TGTGCCAGCAGCTTAGGAGGGAGACAGGGGTTAGGTCAGCCCCAGCATTTT.

The chain uses TRBV19 and TRBJ1-2, with a tentative D call TRBD1 (5 bases). Trimming cost V 3 bases and J 5 bases, with 10 bases left between them. The CDR3 loop spans 13 amino acids. Looked up from germline, CDR1 is LNHDA and CDR2 is SQIVND (reference sequence). The CDR3 coding sequence is TGTGCCAGTAGTATGGGGCAGGATTATGGCTACACCTTC. Amino acid sequence: CASSMGQDYGYTF.

This rearrangement joins TRBV9 to TRBJ1-3; maybe TRBD1 (6 bases). The CDR3 is 15 amino acids. The germline V and J ends were trimmed by 4 bases and 2 bases, with 13 bases remaining between them. Germline loops: CDR1 SGDLS, CDR2 YYNGEE. CDR3 amino acids: CASSPPRGAGNTIYF. The CDR3, as DNA: TGTGCCAGCAGCCCCCCCAGGGGCGCTGGAAACACCATATATTTT.

The genes are TRBV5-4 and TRBJ1-2; unclear D gene. Trimming removed 1 base at V and 5 bases at J, with 15 bases between. The CDR3 is 15 amino acids. Germline V gene lookup returns CDR1 SGHNT and CDR2 YYREEE (reference sequence). CDR3 protein: CASSLRSTGEYGYTF. The DNA for the CDR3 is TGTGCCAGCAGCTTGCGGAGCACCGGGGAATATGGCTACACCTTC. Full variable domain (rest looked up from reference TRBV5-4 and TRBJ1-2): ETGVTQSPTHLIKTRGQQVTLRCSSQSGHNTVSWYQQALGQGPQFIFQYYREEENGRGNFPPRFSGLQFPNYSSELNVNALELDDSALYLCASSLRSTGEYGYTFGSGTRLTVV.

The rearrangement joins TRBV12-3 or TRBV12-4 to TRBJ1-5; unclear D gene. The ends were cut back, 6 bases at V and 8 bases at J, with 8 bases in the middle. This CDR3 contains 11 residues. The CDR3 loop reads CASSRGEPQHF. DNA for the CDR3: TGTGCCAGCAGCCGCGGTGAGCCCCAGCATTTT.

The chain links TRBV7-8 to TRBJ2-4; TRBD1 might be the D (5 bases). Germline V lookup: CDR1 SGHVS, CDR2 FQNEAQ. The length of the CDR3 is 18 residues. Trimming pared 2 bases from V and 0 bases from J, leaving 17 bases between. CDR3 sequence reads: CASSLSGPGQGAKNIQYF. As DNA, the CDR3 is TGTGCCAGCAGCTTATCGGGCCCAGGCCAGGGAGCCAAAAACATTCAGTACTTC.

In DNA form, the CDR3 reads TGTGCCAGCAGCCAAGATTCTACGGGGGGGATTGCTTTCTTT. Protein sequence: CASSQDSTGGIAFF. The chain employs TRBV4-2 and TRBJ1-1; perhaps TRBD1 as D (5 bases). The length of the CDR3 is 14 residues. The V end was cut by 0 bases, the J end by 11 bases, with 16 bases between. Germline V gives CDR1 LGHNA, CDR2 YNFKEQ.

This clone was found once. The CDR3 bases are TGTGCCAGCAGCCAGGGGCAGGTCAATCAGCCCCAGCATTTT. Protein sequence: CASSQGQVNQPQHF. The chain employs TRBV14 and TRBJ1-5; a weak D match, TRBD1 (5 bases). The CDR3 has 14 residues. Trimming left V 3 bases short and J 3 bases short, with 9 bases between. CDR1 is SGHDN and CDR2 is FVKESK in the germline V gene. Combining the CDR3 with reference TRBV14 and TRBJ1-5 gives the whole variable domain EAGVTQFPSHSVIEKGQTVTLRCDPISGHDNLYWYRRVMGKEIKFLLHFVKESKQDESGMPNNRFLAERTGGTYSTLKVQPAELEDSGVYFCASSQGQVNQPQHFGDGTRLSIL.

V gene TRBV7-8 combines with J gene TRBJ1-2, with TRBD1 identical over 8 bases. The V gene's germline CDR1 is SGHVS and CDR2 FQNEAQ. The J segment lost 6 bases and the V segment lost 5 bases, leaving 14 bases of the junction unmatched. The CDR3 extends over 16 amino acids. The CDR3, as DNA: TGTGCCAGCAGCCCAAACGAGGACAGGGTAAGACATGGCTACACCTTC. Amino acid sequence: CASSPNEDRVRHGYTF.

This chain links TRBV6-4 with TRBJ2-2; 10 bases are a match to TRBD2. From germline, CDR1 is MRHNA and CDR2 SNTAGT. V was clipped by 6 bases and J by 0 bases; unmatched bases: 10. This CDR3 is built from 18 residues. The CDR3 region has the DNA TGTGCCAGCAGCCACCACGGCAGCGGGGGGGCGAACACCGGGGAGCTGTTTTTT. Translated, it gives CASSHHGSGGANTGELFF.

The genes are TRBV29-1 and TRBJ2-3; the D gene is possibly TRBD2 (6 bases). CDR3 size: 16 residues. Per the germline V gene, CDR1 is SQVTM and CDR2 is ANQGSEA. V lost 4 bases and J lost 5, with 22 bases in between. The CDR3 reads CSVALRGKPEGDTQYF. CDR3 DNA sequence: TGCAGCGTTGCCCTTCGGGGGAAGCCCGAGGGAGATACGCAGTATTTT.

The chain employs TRBV2 and TRBJ1-3; weak D call: TRBD1 (6 bases). Germline V CDR1 and CDR2: SNHLY, FYNNEI. The V and J ends lost 3 bases and 0 bases respectively, with 6 bases between them. This CDR3 spans 14 amino acids. The CDR3 DNA sequence: TGTGCCAGCAGTGAGGACAGCTCTGGAAACACCATATATTTT. It codes for CASSEDSSGNTIYF.

J is TRBJ1-1 and V is TRBV18; TRBD1 agrees at 7 bases. The CDR3 totals 15 residues. V gave up 4 bases and J gave up 12 bases; unmatched junction bases: 17. Germline V lookup: CDR1 KGHSH, CDR2 LQKENI. The CDR3 is CASSLALGPGGEPFF. Here the CDR3 DNA reads TGTGCCAGCTCACTGGCCCTCGGTCCAGGGGGAGAACCTTTCTTT.

The rearrangement uses TRBV5-4 and TRBJ2-1, with 7 bases that match TRBD1. The germline V gene encodes CDR1 SGHNT and CDR2 YYREEE (reference sequence). The V segment lost 4 bases and the J segment 7 bases; nucleotides outside the gene matches: 8. The CDR3 has 14 residues. CDR3 nucleotides: TGTGCCAGCAGCCGTACCCAGGGGGAGAATGAGCAGTTCTTC. This gives the protein CASSRTQGENEQFF. The whole variable domain, remainder taken from reference TRBV5-4 and TRBJ2-1, is ETGVTQSPTHLIKTRGQQVTLRCSSQSGHNTVSWYQQALGQGPQFIFQYYREEENGRGNFPPRFSGLQFPNYSSELNVNALELDDSALYLCASSRTQGENEQFFGPGTRLTVL.

The chain carries TRBV3-1 (or the pseudogene TRBV3-2) and TRBJ2-7; 8 bases are shared with TRBD1. With 5 bases clipped from V and 7 bases from J, the junction kept 7 bases outside the gene matches. Per germline, CDR1 LGHDT and CDR2 YNNKEL (reference sequence). The CDR3 has 13 residues. The CDR3 DNA sequence: TGTGCCAGCAGCGCCGCGGGGACAGGAGAGCAGTACTTC. It yields the protein CASSAAGTGEQYF.

The chain links TRBV2 to TRBJ2-3, with 7 bases matching TRBD2. The CDR3 runs to 14 residues. CDR1 and CDR2 from the germline V gene are SNHLY and FYNNEI. Germline trimming cut 6 bases from V and 3 bases from J; bases unmatched to any gene: 6. This CDR3 reads CASRRLAVTDTQYF. The CDR3 DNA reads as TGTGCCAGCAGGCGACTAGCAGTGACAGATACGCAGTATTTT.

The V gene is TRBV30, the J gene TRBJ2-7, with D uncertain. From germline, CDR1 is GTSNPN and CDR2 SVGIG (reference sequence). This CDR3 is 13 amino acids long. Trimming took off 5 bases at V and 0 bases at J, with 11 bases between the two ends. Here the CDR3 reads CAWRHLSSYEQYF. CDR3 coding DNA: TGTGCCTGGCGACATCTCAGCTCCTACGAGCAGTACTTC. Filled out from reference TRBV30 and TRBJ2-7, the complete variable domain reads SQTIHQWPATLVQPVGSPLSLECTVEGTSNPNLYWYRQAAGRGLQLLFYSVGIGQISSEVPQNLSASRPQDRQFILSSKKLLLSDSGFYLCAWRHLSSYEQYFGPGTRLTVT.

This sequence joins TRBV20-1 and TRBJ1-1, with D hard to call. The CDR3 is 13 amino acids. V gave up 3 bases and J gave up 2 bases, with 10 bases separating them. CDR1 is DFQATT, CDR2 SNEGSKA, per germline (reference sequence). CDR3 amino acids: CSASGQINTEAFF. The DNA of the CDR3 is TGCAGTGCTAGTGGCCAGATAAACACTGAAGCTTTCTTT.

This clone showed up just a few times. This chain links TRBV3-1 (or the pseudogene TRBV3-2) with TRBJ2-7; D perhaps matches TRBD1 (6 bases). Germline V CDR1 and CDR2: LGHDT, YNNKEL (reference sequence). V dropped 1 base and J dropped 9 bases, with 10 bases sitting between them. CDR3 length equals 12 residues. This CDR3 is CASSQVRGGQYF. The CDR3 DNA sequence: TGTGCCAGCAGCCAAGTCAGGGGCGGGCAGTACTTC.

CDR3 in amino acids: CARTSGVGDTQYF. In DNA form, the CDR3 reads TGTGCACGGACGAGCGGGGTTGGGGATACGCAGTATTTT. The chain couples TRBV30 to TRBJ2-3, with 7 nucleotides matching TRBD2. The CDR3 has 13 residues. CDR1 is GTSNPN, CDR2 SVGIG, per germline (reference sequence).

The chain has TRBV6-5 and TRBJ1-3; TRBD1 aligns across 7 bases. CDR1 is MNHEY and CDR2 is SVGAGI in the germline V gene. V was clipped by 7 bases and J by 0 bases; unmatched bases: 3. This CDR3 is 14 amino acids long. The CDR3 DNA sequence: TGTGCCAGCATAGGACAGGCCTCTGGAAACACCATATATTTT. This sequence encodes CASIGQASGNTIYF.